This T cell receptor (beta chain) was identified during a study of Graves' ophthalmopathy and Graves' hyperthyroidism. General observations from the study: Most thyroid clonotypes expanded beyond 0.001 frequency were also found in blood.

From RNA, the CDR3 regions of TCR beta chains were amplified and sequenced. Scientists carried out first-round RT-PCR using HTBI primers and then a second-round multiplex PCR. MiXCR was run by TCRdb on the multiplex PCR reads, yielding one entry per CDR3 protein. The sample yields about 480,000 distinct CDR3 sequences, approximately 15% seen once. On this clonotype itself: The antigen remains undetermined.

About 10 ml of fresh blood yielded the PBMCs by density gradient. Material for sequencing was blood. The sequence was collected from a woman in her thirties with Graves' ophthalmopathy.

The CDR3 coding sequence is TGTGCCAGCAGTTTACACGCCTACGAGCAGTACTTC. Translated: CASSLHAYEQYF. This sequence joins TRBV12-3 or TRBV12-4 and TRBJ2-7; D is ambiguous. Trimming took 2 bases from V and 2 from J, leaving 4 bases between them. The CDR3 covers 12 residues.